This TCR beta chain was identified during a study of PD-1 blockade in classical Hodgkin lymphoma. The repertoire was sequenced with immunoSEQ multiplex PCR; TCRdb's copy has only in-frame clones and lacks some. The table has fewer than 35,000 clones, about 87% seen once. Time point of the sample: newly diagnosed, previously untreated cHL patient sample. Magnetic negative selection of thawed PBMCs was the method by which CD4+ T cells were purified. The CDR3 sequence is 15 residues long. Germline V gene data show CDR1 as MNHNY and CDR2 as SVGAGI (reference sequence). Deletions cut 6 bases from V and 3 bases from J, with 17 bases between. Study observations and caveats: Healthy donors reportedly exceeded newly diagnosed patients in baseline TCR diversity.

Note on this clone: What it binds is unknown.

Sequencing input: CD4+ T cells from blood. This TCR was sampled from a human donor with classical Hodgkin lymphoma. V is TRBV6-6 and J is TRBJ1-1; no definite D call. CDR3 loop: CASSQHDREHTEAFF. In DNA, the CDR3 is TGTGCCAGCAGCCAACACGACCGAGAGCACACTGAAGCTTTCTTT.